This TCR beta chain appears in the sequencing data of a study of monozygotic twins with inflammatory bowel disease. Overall study results and limits: The co-twins with IBD showed lower TCRbeta diversity (inverse Simpson) than their healthy siblings.

Per individual sample, eight separate reactions were used to make cDNA. After re-calling the 5' RACE reads, TCRdb lists one entry per CDR3 protein, DNA absent. This listing includes around 380,000 distinct CDR3 sequences. Germline-derived CDR1 and CDR2 are SQVTM and ANQGSEA. The CDR3 contains 14 residues. Investigators extracted total RNA from whole blood and did not sort T cells. Note on this clonotype: Antigen: not known.

The chain recombines TRBV29-1 with TRBJ2-5; TCRdb indicates TRBD2, and absent DNA this call remains unverified. This sequence was found in a human donor with ulcerative colitis or Crohn's disease, or a healthy co-twin of an affected twin (not recorded which). Sequencing input: blood. The CDR3: CSVDKAGEGETQYF.